The 2 T cell receptor beta chains below all came from one sample that was sequenced in a study of blood T cells in healthy people across ages. The second PCR ran roughly 6 to 11 cycles with a sample-barcoded 5' primer and J-beta primers. TCRdb recomputed calls from the 5' RACE reads with MiXCR, one row per CDR3 protein. The sample lists approximately 810,000 distinct CDR3 sequences; under 35% were seen once. Sequencing was done on a sample of blood. These receptors were collected from a woman of 80 years or more in good health.

This chain joins TRBV12-3 or TRBV12-4 and TRBJ2-3; D is ambiguous. The CDR3 sequence is 14 residues long. V lost 3 bases to trimming and J lost 13 bases, with 20 bases between them. The DNA for the CDR3 is TGTGCCAGCAGTTTCGACGGCCGCACAGATGCGGAGTATTTT. Protein: CASSFDGRTDAEYF.

This clonotype came up many times. The chain has TRBV6-2 or TRBV6-3 and TRBJ1-5; 8 nucleotides agree with TRBD1. Germline CDR1 MNHEY, CDR2 SVGEGT. The V and J ends lost 6 bases and 3 bases, in that order; junction bases with no gene match: 7. This CDR3 region has 15 residues. This CDR3 reads CASSRGQGVNQPQHF. The CDR3 DNA reads as TGTGCCAGCAGCCGTGGACAGGGTGTCAATCAGCCCCAGCATTTT.